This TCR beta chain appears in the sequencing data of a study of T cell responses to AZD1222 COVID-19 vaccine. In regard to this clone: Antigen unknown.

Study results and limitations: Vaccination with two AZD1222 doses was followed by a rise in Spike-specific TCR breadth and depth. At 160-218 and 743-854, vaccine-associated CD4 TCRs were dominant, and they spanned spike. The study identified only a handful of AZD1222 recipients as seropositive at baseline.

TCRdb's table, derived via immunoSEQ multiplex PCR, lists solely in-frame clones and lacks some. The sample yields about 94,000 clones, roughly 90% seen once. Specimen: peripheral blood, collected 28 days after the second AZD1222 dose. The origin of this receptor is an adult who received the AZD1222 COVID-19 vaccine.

CDR3 sequence reads: CASSAGGFTYTEAFF. CDR3 nucleotides: TGCGCCAGCAGCGCGGGGGGCTTCACGTACACTGAAGCTTTCTTT. The chain couples TRBV5-1 to TRBJ1-1, with D possibly matching TRBD1 (6 bases). From germline, CDR1 is SGHRS and CDR2 YFSETQ. The V gene lost 4 bases and the J gene lost 3 bases, with 16 bases spanning the gap. This CDR3 spans 15 amino acids.